The 18 T cell receptor beta chains presented below share a single source sample, sequenced in a study of cytomegalovirus exposure and HLA in healthy donors. With 60 Vbeta and 13 Jbeta primers, the PCR was carried out. Libraries were prepared by immunoSEQ multiplex PCR; TCRdb keeps only in-frame clonotypes and omits some of them. The sample gives some 200,000 clones, 65% to 85% of which show up once; under 0.85% is in the top ten. The specimen was PBMCs. All receptors derive from a boy under 10 years old in good health and CMV-seronegative.

V is TRBV11-2 and J is TRBJ2-1; TRBD2 aligns across 11 bases. Germline V lookup: CDR1 SGHAT, CDR2 FQNNGV. Trimming took 5 bases from V and 3 from J; bases not matched to a gene: 3. CDR3 length: 15 residues. CDR3 in amino acids: CASSVSGGVYNEQFF. The CDR3 DNA reads TGTGCCAGCAGCGTTAGCGGGGGGGTCTACAATGAGCAGTTCTTC.

Concerning this clone itself: Other DNA sequences within the sample encode an identical CDR3. The chain couples TRBV7-9 to TRBJ2-5; the match to TRBD1 covers 8 bases. This CDR3 comprises 13 residues. The trim removed 5 bases at V and 3 bases at J, leaving 2 bases unmatched. Germline V gives CDR1 SEHNR, CDR2 FQNEAQ (reference sequence). CDR3 nucleotide sequence: TGTGCCAGCAGCCCGACAGGGGAAGAGACCCAGTACTTC. The encoded protein is CASSPTGEETQYF.

This CDR3 reads CASSHGLREDTQYF. In DNA form, the CDR3 reads TGTGCCAGCAGCCATGGACTGCGCGAAGATACGCAGTATTTT. This chain joins TRBV7-6 and TRBJ2-3, with D maybe TRBD2 (5 bases). The V gene lost 5 bases and the J gene lost 5 bases, with 14 bases spanning the gap. The CDR3 is made up of 14 amino acids. Germline V lookup: CDR1 SGHVS, CDR2 FNYEAQ. Combining the CDR3 with reference TRBV7-6 and TRBJ2-3 gives the whole variable domain GAGVSQSPRYKVTKRGQDVALRCDPISGHVSLYWYRQALGQGPEFLTYFNYEAQQDKSGLPNDRFSAERPEGSISTLTIQRTEQRDSAMYRCASSHGLREDTQYFGPGTRLTVL.

The sample holds a few counts of this clone. J is TRBJ1-6 and V is TRBV6-5; no clear D gene. CDR1 MNHEY and CDR2 SVGAGI come from the germline V gene. Between the trimmed V and J ends, which lost 5 bases and 7 bases, there was a span of 12 bases. The CDR3 spans 14 residues. DNA for the CDR3: TGTGCCAGCAGTACGAACAGTTTAAATTCACCCCTCCACTTT. This encodes CASSTNSLNSPLHF.

The chain carries TRBV2 and TRBJ2-6, with D uncertain. Germline V gene data show CDR1 as SNHLY and CDR2 as FYNNEI. The V end was cut by 7 bases, the J end by 2 bases, with 12 bases between. The CDR3 totals 15 residues. In nucleotides, the CDR3 is TGTGCCAGCACCCTTAGTCGCGCTGGGGCCAACGTCCTGACTTTC. Its translation is CASTLSRAGANVLTF.

This chain connects TRBV5-6 to TRBJ1-1; perhaps TRBD1 as D (6 bases). V lost 1 base and J lost 3, with 19 bases in between. CDR1 is SGHDT, CDR2 YYEEEE, per germline. CDR3 length: 17 residues. The CDR3 here is CASSLWGSYRVDTEAFF. DNA of the CDR3: TGTGCCAGCAGCTTGTGGGGGTCCTACAGGGTTGACACTGAAGCTTTCTTT.

The CDR3 spells CASSQGYWTGGSESYEQYF. DNA of the CDR3: TGTGCCAGCAGCCAAGGATATTGGACAGGGGGGTCTGAATCCTACGAGCAGTACTTC. The V call is TRBV14, the J call TRBJ2-7, with TRBD1 matching 10 bases. V gave up 1 base and J gave up 1 base; unmatched junction bases: 13. The CDR3 spans 19 residues. The V gene's germline CDR1 is SGHDN and CDR2 FVKESK.

The gene calls are TRBV5-1 and TRBJ2-1; D perhaps matches TRBD1 (6 bases). CDR3 size: 16 residues. Between the trimmed V and J ends, which lost 4 bases and 7 bases, there was a span of 21 bases. In germline, CDR1 is SGHRS, CDR2 YFSETQ. The CDR3 sequence: CASSITPFAGANEQFF. For the CDR3, the DNA is TGCGCCAGCAGCATCACCCCGTTTGCAGGGGCTAATGAGCAGTTCTTC.

This chain links TRBV6-5 with TRBJ2-7, with TRBD1 as a possible D gene (5 bases). Germline V gene lookup returns CDR1 MNHEY and CDR2 SVGAGI. CDR3 length equals 13 residues. Trimming cost V 0 bases and J 4 bases, with 7 bases left between them. This CDR3 reads CASSYSDTYEQYF. CDR3 bases: TGTGCCAGCAGTTACTCGGACACATACGAGCAGTACTTC.

The sample holds one count of this clone. V is TRBV30 and J is TRBJ2-1, with 7 bases matching TRBD1. The CDR3 sequence is 13 residues long. V lost 2 bases and J lost 5; bases outside the gene matches: 3. In germline, CDR1 is GTSNPN, CDR2 SVGIG (reference sequence). This chain's CDR3 is CAWSRQGDNEQFF. DNA for the CDR3: TGTGCCTGGAGTAGACAGGGCGACAATGAGCAGTTCTTC.

The chain links TRBV18 to TRBJ2-1, with 8 nucleotides matching TRBD1. The CDR3 has 13 residues. Germline V gene lookup returns CDR1 KGHSH and CDR2 LQKENI. The ends lost 7 bases at V and 1 base at J; junction bases unmatched: 0. Here the CDR3 reads CASWTGSYNEQFF. The CDR3 bases are TGTGCCAGCTGGACAGGGTCCTACAATGAGCAGTTCTTC. Looking up the rest from reference TRBV18 and TRBJ2-1 gives the full variable domain: NAGVMQNPRHLVRRRGQEARLRCSPMKGHSHVYWYRQLPEEGLKFMVYLQKENIIDESGMPKERFSAEFPKEGPSILRIQQVVRGDSAAYFCASWTGSYNEQFFGPGTRLTVL.

This chain uses TRBV11-2 with TRBJ2-7, with 9 bases matching TRBD1. The germline V gene encodes CDR1 SGHAT and CDR2 FQNNGV. The V gene end was trimmed by 0 bases and the J gene end by 7 bases; junction bases not matched to a gene: 4. CDR3 length: 14 residues. CDR3 region: CASSLEGQGGEQYF. CDR3 DNA sequence: TGTGCCAGCAGCTTAGAGGGACAGGGTGGGGAGCAGTACTTC.

The chain employs TRBV27 and TRBJ2-1; D possibly corresponds to TRBD2 (5 bases). The CDR3 covers 15 residues. Germline CDR1 and CDR2: MNHEY and SMNVEV (reference sequence). Trimming took 3 bases from V and 5 from J, leaving 14 bases between them. This CDR3 reads CASSFGSAPHNEQFF. The CDR3 DNA is TGTGCCAGCAGTTTTGGTAGCGCTCCCCACAATGAGCAGTTCTTC.

This clone appeared once. The chain has TRBV29-1 and TRBJ1-2; 8 bases align to TRBD1. The CDR3 length is 13 residues. Looked up from germline, CDR1 is SQVTM and CDR2 is ANQGSEA. Trimming at V came to 7 bases and at J to 2 bases, leaving 6 bases not matched to a gene. CDR3 sequence (DNA): TGCAGCGCCAAGGACAGGGTGAACTATGGCTACACCTTC. It is translated as CSAKDRVNYGYTF.

This chain links TRBV7-9 with TRBJ1-1, with 8 bases lining up with TRBD1. Trimming at V came to 3 bases and at J to 8 bases, leaving 5 bases not matched to a gene. CDR1 and CDR2 from the germline V gene are SEHNR and FQNEAQ (reference sequence). This CDR3 has 13 residues. CDR3 sequence: CASSFGQGNEAFF. The CDR3 nucleotides read TGTGCCAGCAGCTTTGGACAGGGCAACGAAGCTTTCTTT.

The V call is TRBV4-1, the J call TRBJ2-1; TRBD2 agrees at 8 bases. Looked up from germline, CDR1 is MGHRA and CDR2 is YSYEKL. This CDR3 is 16 amino acids long. V dropped 4 bases and J dropped 8; count of bases not matched to a gene: 13. The CDR3 sequence: CASSRRSGTSGDEQFF. The CDR3 nucleotides read TGCGCCAGCAGCCGAAGGTCCGGGACTAGTGGCGATGAGCAGTTCTTC.

The chain recombines TRBV6-1 with TRBJ2-5, with a weak D call TRBD2 (6 bases). The germline V gene encodes CDR1 MNHNS and CDR2 SASEGT. The germline V and J ends were trimmed by 4 bases and 2 bases, with 8 bases remaining between them. The length of the CDR3 is 13 residues. CDR3 in amino acids: CASSGDFQETQYF. CDR3 DNA sequence: TGTGCCAGCAGTGGGGACTTTCAAGAGACCCAGTACTTC.

This sequence joins TRBV6-1 and TRBJ2-5; D remains ambiguous. The CDR3 contains 14 residues. V gave up 2 bases and J gave up 7 bases, with 14 bases separating them. Germline CDR1 MNHNS, CDR2 SASEGT. The CDR3 protein is CASSEQADGPTQYF. CDR3 nucleotides: TGTGCCAGCAGTGAACAGGCCGACGGCCCGACCCAGTACTTC.